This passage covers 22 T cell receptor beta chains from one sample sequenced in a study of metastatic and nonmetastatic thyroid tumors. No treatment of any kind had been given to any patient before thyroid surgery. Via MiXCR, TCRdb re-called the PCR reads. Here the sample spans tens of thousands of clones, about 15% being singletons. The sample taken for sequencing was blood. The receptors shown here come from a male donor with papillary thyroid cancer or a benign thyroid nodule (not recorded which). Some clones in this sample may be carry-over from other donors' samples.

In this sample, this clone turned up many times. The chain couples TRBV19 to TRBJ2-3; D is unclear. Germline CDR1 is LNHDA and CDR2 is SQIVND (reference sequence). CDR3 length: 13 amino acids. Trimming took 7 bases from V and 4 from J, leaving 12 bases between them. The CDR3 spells CASKGQRADTQYF. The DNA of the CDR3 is TGTGCCAGTAAAGGGCAACGCGCAGATACGCAGTATTTT.

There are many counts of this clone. The CDR3 region has the DNA TGTGCCAGCAGCCAGAGCGAAACGAACACCGGGGAGCTGTTTTTT. This translates into CASSQSETNTGELFF. V usage is TRBV11-3 and J usage is TRBJ2-2; D remains unclear. This CDR3 is 15 amino acids long. V lost 5 bases to trimming and J lost 0 bases, with 10 bases between them. Germline assignment: CDR1 SGHNT and CDR2 YENEEA.

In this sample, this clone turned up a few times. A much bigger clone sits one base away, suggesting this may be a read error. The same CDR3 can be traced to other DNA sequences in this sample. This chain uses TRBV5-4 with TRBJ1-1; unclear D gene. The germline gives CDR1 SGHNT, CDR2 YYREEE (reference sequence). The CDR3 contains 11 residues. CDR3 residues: CASSLRAEAFF. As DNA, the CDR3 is TGTGCCAGCAGCTTGAGGGCTGAAGCTTTCTTC.

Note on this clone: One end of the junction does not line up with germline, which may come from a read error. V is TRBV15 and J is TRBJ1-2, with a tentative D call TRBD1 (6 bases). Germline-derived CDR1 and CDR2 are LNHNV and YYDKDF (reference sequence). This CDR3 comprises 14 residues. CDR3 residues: CATRREGGGRGYTF. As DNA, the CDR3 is TGTGCCACCAGAAGAGAGGGGGGAGGGCGAGGCTACACCTTC. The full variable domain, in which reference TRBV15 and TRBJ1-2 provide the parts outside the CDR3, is DAMVIQNPRYQVTQFGKPVTLSCSQTLNHNVMYWYQQKSSQAPKLLFHYYDKDFNNEADTPDNFQSRRPNTSFCFLDIRSPGLGDTAMYLCATRREGGGRGYTFGSGTRLTVV.

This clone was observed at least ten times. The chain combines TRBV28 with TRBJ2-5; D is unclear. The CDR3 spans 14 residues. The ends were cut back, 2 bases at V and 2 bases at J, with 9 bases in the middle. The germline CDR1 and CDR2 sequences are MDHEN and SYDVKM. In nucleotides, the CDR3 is TGTGCCAGCAGTTTAGATCCGGGTCAAGAGACCCAGTACTTC. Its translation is CASSLDPGQETQYF.

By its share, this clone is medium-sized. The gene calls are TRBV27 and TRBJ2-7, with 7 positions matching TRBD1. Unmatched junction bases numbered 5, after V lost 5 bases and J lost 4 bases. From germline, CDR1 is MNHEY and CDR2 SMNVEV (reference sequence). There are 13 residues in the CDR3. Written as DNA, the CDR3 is TGTGCCAGCAGTCGGGACAGCCCTTACGAGCAGTACTTC. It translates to CASSRDSPYEQYF.

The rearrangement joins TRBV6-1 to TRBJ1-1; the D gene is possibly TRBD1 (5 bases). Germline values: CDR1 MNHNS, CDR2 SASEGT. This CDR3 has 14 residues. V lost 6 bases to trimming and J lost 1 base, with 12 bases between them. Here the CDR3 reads CASSPRDENTEAFF. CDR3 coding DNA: TGTGCCAGCAGCCCCCGGGACGAGAACACTGAAGCTTTCTTT.

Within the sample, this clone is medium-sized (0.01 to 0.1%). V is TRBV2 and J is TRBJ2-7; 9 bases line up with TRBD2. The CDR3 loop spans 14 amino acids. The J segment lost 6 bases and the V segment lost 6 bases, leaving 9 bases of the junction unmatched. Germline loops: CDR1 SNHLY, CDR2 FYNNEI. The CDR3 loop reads CASRASSGSSEQYF. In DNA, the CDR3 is TGTGCCAGCAGGGCCAGTAGCGGGAGTTCCGAGCAGTACTTC.

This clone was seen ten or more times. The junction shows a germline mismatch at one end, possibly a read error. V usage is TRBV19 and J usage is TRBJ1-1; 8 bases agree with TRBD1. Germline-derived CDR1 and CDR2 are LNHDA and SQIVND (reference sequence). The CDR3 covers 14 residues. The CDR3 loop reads CVSSTGGYGTEAFF. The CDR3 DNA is TGTGTCAGTAGTACAGGGGGATATGGCACTGAAGCTTTCTTT.

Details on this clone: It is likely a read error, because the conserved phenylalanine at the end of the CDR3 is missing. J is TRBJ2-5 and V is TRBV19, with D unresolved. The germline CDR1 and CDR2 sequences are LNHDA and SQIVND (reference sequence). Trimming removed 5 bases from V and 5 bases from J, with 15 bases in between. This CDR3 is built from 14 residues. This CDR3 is CASSPGWGVETQYL. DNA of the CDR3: TGTGCCAGTAGTCCCGGCTGGGGTGTGGAGACCCAGTACCTC.

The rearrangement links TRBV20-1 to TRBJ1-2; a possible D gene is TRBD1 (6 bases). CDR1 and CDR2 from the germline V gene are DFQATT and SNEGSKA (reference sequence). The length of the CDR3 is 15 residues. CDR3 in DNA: TGCAACGCCTGGGGGGGGGACATCGAGGGATATGGCTACACCTTC. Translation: CNAWGGDIEGYGYTF.

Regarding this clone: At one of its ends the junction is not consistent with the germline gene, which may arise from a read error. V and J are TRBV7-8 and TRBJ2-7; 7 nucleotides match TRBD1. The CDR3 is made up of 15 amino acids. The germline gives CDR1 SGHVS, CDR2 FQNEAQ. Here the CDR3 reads CASSTTGTVCGEQHF. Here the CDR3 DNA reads TGTGCCAGCAGTACAACCGGGACAGTGTGTGGCGAGCAGCACTTC.

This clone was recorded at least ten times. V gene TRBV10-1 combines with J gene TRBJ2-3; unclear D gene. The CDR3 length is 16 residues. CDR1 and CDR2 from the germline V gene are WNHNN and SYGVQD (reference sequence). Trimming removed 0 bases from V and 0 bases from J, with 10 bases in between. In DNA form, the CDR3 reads TGCGCCAGCAGTGAGTCCCCAGCGTCTAGCACAGATACGCAGTATTTT. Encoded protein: CASSESPASSTDTQYF.

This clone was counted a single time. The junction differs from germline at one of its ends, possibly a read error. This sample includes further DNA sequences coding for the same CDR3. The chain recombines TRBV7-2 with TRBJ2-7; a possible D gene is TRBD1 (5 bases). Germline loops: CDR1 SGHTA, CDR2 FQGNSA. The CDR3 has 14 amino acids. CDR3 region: CASSSRSGFYEQYF. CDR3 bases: TGTGCCAGCAGCTCCAGATCAGGGTTCTACGAGCAGTACTTT. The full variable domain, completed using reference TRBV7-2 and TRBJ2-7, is GAGVSQSPSNKVTEKGKDVELRCDPISGHTALYWYRQSLGQGLEFLIYFQGNSAPDKSGLPSDRFSAERTGGSVSTLTIQRTQQEDSAVYLCASSSRSGFYEQYFGPGTRLTVT.

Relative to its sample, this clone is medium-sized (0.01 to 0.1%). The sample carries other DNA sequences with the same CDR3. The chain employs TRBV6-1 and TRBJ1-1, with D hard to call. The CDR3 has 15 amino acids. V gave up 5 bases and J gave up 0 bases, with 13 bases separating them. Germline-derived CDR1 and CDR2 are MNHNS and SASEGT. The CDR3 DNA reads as TGTGCCAGCAGTCGGGAACAGTACGTGAACACTGAAGCTTTCTTT. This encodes CASSREQYVNTEAFF.

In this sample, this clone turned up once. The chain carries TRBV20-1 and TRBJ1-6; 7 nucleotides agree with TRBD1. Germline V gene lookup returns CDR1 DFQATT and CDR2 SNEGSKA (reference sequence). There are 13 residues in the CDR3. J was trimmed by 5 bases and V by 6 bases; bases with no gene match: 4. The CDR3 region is CSASGTDNSPLHF. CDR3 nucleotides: TGCAGTGCCTCCGGGACAGATAATTCACCCCTCCACTTT.

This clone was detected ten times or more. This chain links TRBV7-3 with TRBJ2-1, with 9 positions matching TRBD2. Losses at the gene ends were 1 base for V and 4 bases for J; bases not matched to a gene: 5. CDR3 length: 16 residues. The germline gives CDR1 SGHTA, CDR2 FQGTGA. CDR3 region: CASSLIQTSGYNEQFF. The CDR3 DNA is TGTGCCAGCAGCTTAATTCAGACTAGCGGTTACAATGAGCAGTTCTTC.

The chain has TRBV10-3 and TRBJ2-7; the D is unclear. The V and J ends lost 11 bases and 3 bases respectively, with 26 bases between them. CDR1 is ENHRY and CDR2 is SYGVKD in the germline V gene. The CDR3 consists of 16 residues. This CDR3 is CAPLPQSGTSLYEQYF. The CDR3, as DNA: TGTGCCCCGCTTCCACAGTCGGGTACGTCCCTCTACGAGCAGTACTTC.

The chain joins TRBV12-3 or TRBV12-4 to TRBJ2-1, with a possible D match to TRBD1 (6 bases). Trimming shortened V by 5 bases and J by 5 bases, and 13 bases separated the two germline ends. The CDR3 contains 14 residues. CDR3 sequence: CASSVDRANNEQFF. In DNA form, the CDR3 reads TGTGCCAGCAGTGTGGACAGAGCTAACAATGAGCAGTTCTTC.

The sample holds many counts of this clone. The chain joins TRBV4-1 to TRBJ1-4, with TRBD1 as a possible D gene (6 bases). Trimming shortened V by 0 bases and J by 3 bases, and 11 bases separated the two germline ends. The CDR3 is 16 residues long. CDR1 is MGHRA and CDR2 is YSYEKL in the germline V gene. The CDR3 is CASSQDSGAANEKLFF. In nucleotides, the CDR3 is TGCGCCAGCAGCCAAGATTCGGGGGCTGCTAATGAAAAACTGTTTTTT.

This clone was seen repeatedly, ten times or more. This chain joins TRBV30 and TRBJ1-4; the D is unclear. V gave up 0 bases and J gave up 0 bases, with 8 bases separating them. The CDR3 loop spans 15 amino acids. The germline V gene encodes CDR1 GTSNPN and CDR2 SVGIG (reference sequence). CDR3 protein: CAWSVGWATNEKLFF. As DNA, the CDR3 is TGTGCCTGGAGTGTAGGGTGGGCAACTAATGAAAAACTGTTTTTT.

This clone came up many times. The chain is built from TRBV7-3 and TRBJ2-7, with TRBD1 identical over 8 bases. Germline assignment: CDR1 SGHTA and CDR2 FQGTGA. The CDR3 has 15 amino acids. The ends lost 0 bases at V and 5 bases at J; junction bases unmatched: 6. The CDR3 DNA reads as TGTGCCAGCAGCTTAACAGGGGCAGGGGGCCACGAGCAGTACTTC. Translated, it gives CASSLTGAGGHEQYF.